Presented here are 5 T cell receptor beta chains from one specimen sequenced in a study of cytomegalovirus exposure and HLA in healthy donors. The PCR made use of 60 Vbeta and 13 Jbeta primers. Some clones are missing from TCRdb's copy, which holds only in-frame ones; the method was immunoSEQ multiplex PCR. The sample includes about 180,000 clones, just over 75% of them seen just once. The sequencing sample was made of PBMCs. These receptors all stem from a woman aged 25-40 years in good health and CMV-seropositive.

The genes are TRBV28 and TRBJ1-5; a possible D gene is TRBD1 (5 bases). Per the germline V gene, CDR1 is MDHEN and CDR2 is SYDVKM. The V and J ends lost 3 bases and 2 bases respectively, with 11 bases between them. There are 15 residues in the CDR3. CDR3 coding DNA: TGTGCCAGCAGTTTTAACCAGGGTGGCAATCAGCCCCAGCATTTT. This sequence encodes CASSFNQGGNQPQHF.

CDR3 bases: TGTGCCTGGAATGACAGGGACTACGAGCAGTACTTC. It codes for CAWNDRDYEQYF. This chain joins TRBV30 and TRBJ2-7; TRBD1 matches 7 bases. CDR3 length equals 12 residues. The germline gives CDR1 GTSNPN, CDR2 SVGIG (reference sequence). Losses at the gene ends were 4 bases for V and 3 bases for J; bases not matched to a gene: 3.

This clone showed up just once. The chain recombines TRBV9 with TRBJ2-1; D is undetermined. V gave up 1 base and J gave up 5 bases, with 4 bases separating them. CDR3 length: 12 amino acids. The germline V gene encodes CDR1 SGDLS and CDR2 YYNGEE. The chain's CDR3 is CASSVSDNEQFF. The CDR3 DNA reads as TGTGCCAGCAGCGTATCCGACAATGAGCAGTTCTTC.

The genes are TRBV5-1 and TRBJ2-7; 10 positions agree with TRBD1. The CDR3 consists of 14 residues. Germline V gene sequence: CDR1 SGHRS, CDR2 YFSETQ. The V and J ends lost 2 bases and 3 bases, in that order; junction bases with no gene match: 2. The CDR3 DNA is TGCGCCAGCAGCTTCGGACAGGGGGTCTACGAGCAGTACTTC. It specifies CASSFGQGVYEQYF.

A few counts support this clone. The chain couples TRBV11-3 to TRBJ1-3; the D is unclear. Per the germline V gene, CDR1 is SGHNT and CDR2 is YENEEA. The CDR3 runs 15 residues. V lost 0 bases and J 3 bases, leaving 9 bases between the germline ends. The chain's CDR3 is CASSLDGGHGNTIYF. The DNA for the CDR3 is TGTGCCAGCAGCTTAGATGGAGGGCATGGAAACACCATATATTTT.